This T cell receptor (beta chain) originates from a study of cytomegalovirus exposure and HLA in healthy donors. General observations from the study: Analyzed later, most CMV-associated TCR beta chains appeared HLA-restricted.

A remark on this clone: Its antigen is currently unknown.

Primers for the PCR totalled 60 Vbeta and 13 Jbeta. Clones were read by immunoSEQ multiplex PCR, and TCRdb kept only the in-frame ones, dropping some. The data show under 200,000 clones, approximately 75% seen once. This clonotype originated in a woman aged 18-29 years in good health and CMV-seronegative. Sequencing input: PBMCs.

The DNA of the CDR3 is TGTGCCATCAGTGAGTCACCAGCGGGAGGCTACGAGCAGTACTTC. Its translation: CAISESPAGGYEQYF. V gene TRBV10-3 combines with J gene TRBJ2-7; 9 bases match TRBD2. Trimming took 0 bases from V and 3 from J; bases not matched to a gene: 3. CDR3 length: 15 amino acids. Germline assignment: CDR1 ENHRY and CDR2 SYGVKD.